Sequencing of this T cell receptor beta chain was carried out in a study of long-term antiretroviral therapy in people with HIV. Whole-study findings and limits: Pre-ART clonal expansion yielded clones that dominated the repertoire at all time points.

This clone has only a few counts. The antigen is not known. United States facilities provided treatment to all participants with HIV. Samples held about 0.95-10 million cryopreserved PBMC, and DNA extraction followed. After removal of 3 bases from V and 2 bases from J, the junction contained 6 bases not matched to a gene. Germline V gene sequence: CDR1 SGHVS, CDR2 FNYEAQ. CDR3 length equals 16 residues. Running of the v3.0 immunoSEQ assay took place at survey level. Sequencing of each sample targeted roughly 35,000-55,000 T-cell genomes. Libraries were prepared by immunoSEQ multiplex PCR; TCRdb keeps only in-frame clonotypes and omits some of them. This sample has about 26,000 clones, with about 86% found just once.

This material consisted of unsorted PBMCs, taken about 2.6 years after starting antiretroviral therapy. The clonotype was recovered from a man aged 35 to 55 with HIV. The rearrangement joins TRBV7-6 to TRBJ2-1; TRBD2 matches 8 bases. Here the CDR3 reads CASSFRREGPYNEQFF. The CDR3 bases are TGTGCCAGCAGCTTTCGTCGGGAGGGCCCCTACAATGAGCAGTTCTTC.